This T cell receptor (beta chain) was retrieved from a study of monozygotic twins with inflammatory bowel disease. Overall study findings and caveats: Lower TCRbeta diversity (inverse Simpson) was seen in IBD patients than in healthy co-twins. Clonotype overlap with others was lower in IBD patients than in healthy twins, a difference that was greatest with disease activity.

Each of TCRalpha and TCRbeta cDNA went through two nested PCRs, lasting about 16 and 10 cycles. One entry per CDR3 protein, without DNA, is what TCRdb gives after re-calling the 5' RACE reads. In all, the sample yields fewer than 350,000 distinct CDR3 sequences. This CDR3 region has 14 residues. T cells were not sorted, and total RNA was isolated straight from whole blood. Worth noting for this clonotype: What it binds is not known.

Sequenced sample: blood. The clonotype comes from a human donor with ulcerative colitis or Crohn's disease, or a healthy co-twin of an affected twin (not recorded which). V gene TRBV12-3 or TRBV12-4 combines with J gene TRBJ2-3; TCRdb gives TRBD2 as the D gene, but with no DNA this cannot be confirmed. The CDR3 here is CASRLAGGTDTQYF.